This TCR beta chain was recovered during a study of neurological immune-mediated disorders. Whole-study results and caveats: The multiple sclerosis repertoire cluster showed no association with any clinical or MRI feature. The authors stated that larger cohorts are needed.

This clonotype was seen ten or more times. Its target is not known. Trimming cost V 2 bases and J 5 bases; bases outside gene matches: 4. CDR3 size: 14 residues. Germline CDR1 and CDR2: DFQATT and SNEGSKA (reference sequence). PBMCs numbering 2 million and stored at -80 C yielded the unsorted libraries. A single record per CDR3 protein comes from TCRdb applying MiXCR to the 5' RACE reads. The sample contains around 69,000 distinct CDR3 sequences, around 3.3% of which appear only once. The V gene is TRBV20-1, the J gene TRBJ2-3; 10 nucleotides align to TRBD2. This receptor was taken from a man between 40 and 49 years old with multiple sclerosis. The material sequenced was PBMCs. This chain's CDR3 is CSARLAGEGDTQYF. In DNA, the CDR3 is TGCAGTGCTAGACTAGCGGGAGAAGGAGATACGCAGTATTTT.